This TCR beta chain was obtained from a study of robustness of blood B and T cell sequencing (dated by TCRdb to 2016 to 2019). Concerning the study at large: The goal of the study was to find out how much peripheral blood is required to reliably describe the TCRbeta and IgG repertoires of an individual. In each of the ten independently drawn blood samples, TCRbeta and IgG repertoires were quantified. For technical replicates, two replicate TCRbeta cDNA libraries were prepared from one shared RNA pool that came from a single 10 ml draw.

Study-wide findings and limitations: The 1,000 most abundant TCRbeta clonotypes from the pooled draws were detected in every single 10 ml sample. Coverage of the top 10,000 TCRbeta clonotypes approached saturation when 3 or 4 tubes (30-40 ml blood) were combined. The TCRbeta rarefaction curves did not fully level off, which suggests either under-sequencing or many low-abundance clonotypes. Of the top 10,000 TCRbeta clonotypes in one technical replicate library, roughly 95% were also found in the other technical replicate library. Pooling tubes did not make the overlap of rare TCRbeta clonotypes any better, which implies that much larger blood volumes would be needed to capture those rare clonotypes. Immediate fractionation was required for EDTA tubes, so the use of EDTA tubes in multi-site collections was limited. One pair of TCRbeta libraries showed evidence of cross-contamination, likely from batch processing; the shared UMI-sequence pairs were removed.

mRNA, which captures expressed receptors, was used instead of genomic DNA for quantification of TCRbeta repertoires. Buffy coat leukocytes were collected into Trizol, and RNA was extracted with the Direct-zol RNA MiniPrep Plus kit without cell sorting. EDTA blood tubes were spun right away at 4 degrees C to separate plasma, buffy coat and red blood cells. This clonotype has just a few counts. Its antigen is unknown. Nothing much larger sits one base from this clone, and base qualities are not available. Library method: PCR. Sequenced using an Illumina MiSeq. cDNA was made using SMARTScribe reverse transcriptase and a 5' template-switch oligo that added a universal priming site. Each cDNA molecule was tagged by a 12-nucleotide random unique molecular identifier (UMI) carried on the template-switch oligo. During reverse transcription, TCRbeta transcripts were targeted by chain-specific reverse primers. Uracil DNA glycosylase treatment was used to remove residual template-switch adapters, and a Qiagen MinElute kit was used to purify the cDNA. For the first PCR, KAPA HiFi HotStart ReadyMix was used for around 25 cycles, with amplification split across four 50 ul reactions containing step-out primers. Before any further amplification, the products of the first-round PCR were gel-purified. Illumina Nextera adapters were added in a second 8-cycle PCR, after which libraries were purified and pooled. For each TCRbeta molecule, the UMI barcode was captured by a 50-nucleotide 5' read. As for the original processing: The MIGEC toolkit was used to group reads by UMI into consensus reads. PEAR was used to merge forward and reverse consensus reads into final reads. A custom decontamination script removed identical UMI-sequence pairs shared across libraries, treating them as cross-sample contamination. MIGMAP, a wrapper around IgBLAST, was used to carry out V(D)J assignment and CDR3 extraction. A TCR clonotype was defined by an identical V gene, J gene and CDR3 amino acid sequence; no sequencing was done for CDR1 and CDR2. TCRdb cleaned the public reads at Q25 with fastp, built clones with MiXCR and kept in-frame beta chains. Rows are combined by CDR3 protein, so each entry shows the most common genes and DNA. The V and J calls reflect TCRdb's pipeline rather than the authors' work. The sample profile shows more than 3,500 distinct CDR3 sequences; about 55% of them were found once. The top ten constitute 20% to 25% of the sample.

Based on the germline V gene, the CDR1 and CDR2 sequences are SGHTA and FQGNSA. V drops 2 bases and J drops 10 bases, leaving 15 bases in between. The CDR3 covers 15 residues, taking in both the cysteine and the phenylalanine. The CDR3 DNA has 45 bases and is translated from base 1. The rearrangement combines TRBV7-2 with TRBJ1-6, with a weak D call of TRBD1 (6 bases match). Sequencing was carried out using peripheral blood. The TCR sequence derives from a human donor in good health. The nucleotides are TGTGCCAGCAGCTTAAAGTGGGACAAGGGATCACCCCTCCACTTT. Its product reads: CASSLKWDKGSPLHF.